The rows below give T cell receptor beta chains drawn from one sample of a study of T cells in localized non-small cell lung cancer. The table came from immunoSEQ multiplex PCR; TCRdb's copy has only in-frame clones and leaves some out. The sample consists of around 19,000 clones, roughly nine tenths of them appearing once. Sequencing used peripheral blood, obtained before any cancer treatment. These TCRs come from a woman between 35 and 75 years old with stage I lung adenocarcinoma. Each CDR3 is given with its conserved first and last residue. The order of the fields is D gene, clone size, V gene, J gene, CDR3 protein, CDR3 DNA. A D gene is named only where the DNA matches it firmly. Rows may omit the clone size; those that give it use once, few, many or a size class.

D: .
size: .
V: TRBV7-2
J: TRBJ1-2
CDR3: CASSAPGQGYTF
DNA: TGTGCCAGCAGCGCACCGGGACAAGGCTACACCTTC

D: TRBD2
size: .
V: TRBV28
J: TRBJ2-7
CDR3: CASRPAGGSSYEQYF
DNA: TGTGCCAGCAGGCCAGCGGGAGGAAGCTCCTACGAGCAGTACTTC

D: .
size: .
V: TRBV5-1
J: TRBJ2-5
CDR3: CASSYYGPEGETQYF
DNA: TGCGCCAGCAGCTACTACGGCCCCGAAGGAGAGACCCAGTACTTC

D: .
size: few
V: TRBV7-2
J: TRBJ2-7
CDR3: CASSFLPGDEQYF
DNA: TGTGCCAGCAGCTTCCTACCGGGTGACGAGCAGTACTTC

D: TRBD1
size: .
V: TRBV2
J: TRBJ1-2
CDR3: CASSAGGGYTF
DNA: TGTGCCAGCAGTGCAGGGGGCGGCTACACCTTC

D: TRBD1
size: .
V: TRBV6-5
J: TRBJ2-4
CDR3: CASSPTGTGENIQYF
DNA: TGTGCCAGCAGTCCCACCGGGACAGGGGAAAACATTCAGTACTTC

D: .
size: .
V: TRBV27
J: TRBJ2-3
CDR3: CASSLGGNTDTQYF
DNA: TGTGCCAGCAGTTTGGGGGGAAACACAGATACGCAGTATTTT

D: TRBD1
size: .
V: TRBV5-6
J: TRBJ2-1
CDR3: CASSFGQVGNEQFF
DNA: TGTGCCAGCAGCTTTGGACAGGTTGGCAATGAGCAGTTCTTC

D: .
size: .
V: TRBV6-5
J: TRBJ1-4
CDR3: CASSYSYSVNEKLFF
DNA: TGTGCCAGCAGTTACTCATATTCCGTTAATGAAAAACTGTTTTTT

D: .
size: .
V: TRBV10-1
J: TRBJ1-6
CDR3: CASSAGAINSPLHF
DNA: TGCGCCAGCAGTGCGGGGGCTATCAATTCACCCCTCCACTTT

D: TRBD2
size: .
V: TRBV7-9
J: TRBJ2-7
CDR3: CASSRLAADYEQYF
DNA: TGTGCCAGCAGCCGACTAGCGGCCGACTACGAGCAGTACTTC

D: .
size: .
V: TRBV11-3
J: TRBJ2-2
CDR3: CASSSPQGRSTGELFF
DNA: TGTGCCAGCAGCTCGCCACAGGGGAGGAGCACCGGGGAGCTGTTTTTT

D: .
size: .
V: TRBV5-1
J: TRBJ1-1
CDR3: CASSSQWDTEAFF
DNA: TGCGCCAGCAGTTCTCAGTGGGACACTGAAGCTTTCTTT

D: .
size: .
V: TRBV5-4
J: TRBJ1-2
CDR3: CASSLDLEGYGYTF
DNA: TGTGCCAGCAGCTTGGACCTGGAGGGCTATGGCTACACCTTC

D: .
size: .
V: TRBV21-1
J: TRBJ1-1
CDR3: CARKTEAFF
DNA: TGTGCCAGGAAGACTGAAGCTTTCTTT

D: .
size: .
V: TRBV28
J: TRBJ2-4
CDR3: CASTAWAGPKNIQYF
DNA: TGTGCCAGCACCGCATGGGCAGGTCCCAAAAACATTCAGTACTTC

D: .
size: .
V: TRBV27
J: TRBJ1-5
CDR3: CASSRIGTRYSNQPQHF
DNA: TGTGCCAGCAGTCGGATAGGGACACGTTATAGCAATCAGCCCCAGCATTTT

D: .
size: once
V: TRBV4-1
J: TRBJ1-1
CDR3: CASSLLTGNTEAFF
DNA: TGCGCCAGCAGCCTACTGACAGGGAACACTGAAGCTTTCTTT

D: TRBD1
size: .
V: TRBV5-1
J: TRBJ1-2
CDR3: CASSPGTENYGYTF
DNA: TGCGCCAGCAGCCCTGGGACAGAAAACTATGGCTACACCTTC

D: .
size: .
V: TRBV2
J: TRBJ2-7
CDR3: CASSVSGWYEQYF
DNA: TGTGCCAGCAGTGTGTCCGGGTGGTACGAGCAGTACTTC

D: .
size: .
V: TRBV11-2
J: TRBJ2-1
CDR3: CASSLWPGNNEQFF
DNA: TGTGCCAGCAGCTTATGGCCCGGGAACAATGAGCAGTTCTTC

D: .
size: .
V: TRBV6-5
J: TRBJ2-7
CDR3: CASRAGGSYEQYF
DNA: TGTGCCAGCAGAGCGGGTGGATCCTACGAGCAGTACTTC

D: .
size: .
V: TRBV7-2
J: TRBJ1-1
CDR3: CASTQNREFGTEAFF
DNA: TGTGCCAGCACCCAAAACAGGGAGTTTGGCACTGAAGCTTTCTTT

D: TRBD2
size: .
V: TRBV10-3
J: TRBJ2-3
CDR3: CAISESTSGGAIDTQYF
DNA: TGTGCCATCAGTGAGTCTACTAGCGGGGGGGCCATAGATACGCAGTATTTT

D: TRBD1
size: .
V: TRBV12-5
J: TRBJ1-1
CDR3: CASGFQGATEAFF
DNA: TGTGCTAGTGGTTTTCAGGGGGCCACTGAAGCTTTCTTT

D: .
size: .
V: TRBV6-5
J: TRBJ1-1
CDR3: CASSYSTGQKNTEAFF
DNA: TGTGCCAGCAGTTACTCTACGGGACAAAAGAACACTGAAGCTTTCTTT

D: .
size: .
V: TRBV29-1
J: TRBJ1-2
CDR3: CSVGEGNYGYTF
DNA: TGCAGCGTTGGGGAGGGCAACTATGGCTACACCTTC

D: .
size: .
V: TRBV11-1
J: TRBJ2-7
CDR3: CASSFVSGGEQYF
DNA: TGTGCCAGCAGCTTTGTATCAGGGGGGGAGCAGTACTTC